These 32 T cell receptor beta chains were sequenced from one sample in a study of PD-L1 blockade in urothelial cancer. Assay: immunoSEQ multiplex PCR; the TCRdb copy retains only in-frame clones and omits some. The sample carries some 49,000 clones, 70% to 90% recorded once. The sample was PBMCs, taken around atezolizumab (anti-PD-L1) treatment. The receptors shown here come from a man aged 60-69 years with urothelial cancer.

V is TRBV27 and J is TRBJ1-2; weak D call: TRBD1 (6 bases). Germline assignment: CDR1 MNHEY and CDR2 SMNVEV (reference sequence). This CDR3 is 14 amino acids long. V lost 3 bases and J lost 5, with 13 bases in between. The CDR3: CASSLSRDIYGYTF. CDR3 bases: TGTGCCAGCAGTTTGTCCCGGGACATTTATGGCTACACCTTC.

The rearrangement links TRBV18 to TRBJ1-2, with D tentatively TRBD1 (6 bases). Trimming took off 3 bases at V and 4 bases at J, with 15 bases between the two ends. From germline, CDR1 is KGHSH and CDR2 LQKENI. The CDR3 totals 15 residues. The CDR3 bases are TGTGCCAGCTCACCTATCGAGACAGGTTCCTATGGCTACACCTTC. This gives the protein CASSPIETGSYGYTF.

The V gene is TRBV19, the J gene TRBJ2-5, with TRBD2 matching over 13 bases. Germline CDR1 reads LNHDA; CDR2 reads SQIVND (reference sequence). V lost 5 bases and J lost 9; bases outside the gene matches: 6. The CDR3 sequence is 14 residues long. The chain's CDR3 is CASSAGLAGRAQYF. The CDR3 nucleotides read TGTGCCAGTAGTGCGGGACTAGCGGGGAGGGCCCAGTACTTC.

The chain employs TRBV27 and TRBJ1-5; 8 nucleotides line up with TRBD1. The CDR3 is 15 amino acids. In germline, CDR1 is MNHEY, CDR2 SMNVEV (reference sequence). Germline trimming cut 4 bases from V and 9 bases from J; bases unmatched to any gene: 11. The CDR3 DNA is TGTGCCAGCAGTTCCCGGACAGGGCCAGGTGGGCCCCAGCATTTT. Its translation: CASSSRTGPGGPQHF.

The chain employs TRBV5-1 and TRBJ1-1, with 8 nucleotides matching TRBD1. Germline loops: CDR1 SGHRS, CDR2 YFSETQ. The CDR3 length is 16 residues. V lost 0 bases to trimming and J lost 2 bases; unmatched junction nucleotides: 6. This chain's CDR3 is CASSLVAGGVNTEAFF. The CDR3 DNA sequence: TGCGCCAGCAGCTTGGTAGCAGGGGGCGTCAACACTGAAGCTTTCTTT.

V and J are TRBV28 and TRBJ1-4; D is undetermined. The germline CDR1 and CDR2 sequences are MDHEN and SYDVKM. The V end lost 1 base, the J end lost 6 bases, and 9 bases lay between the germline ends. The CDR3 sequence is 14 residues long. The CDR3 here is CASSLSGLDEKLFF. In nucleotides, the CDR3 is TGTGCCAGCAGTTTATCGGGGTTGGATGAAAAACTGTTTTTT.

The gene calls are TRBV6-1 and TRBJ1-3; D gene uncertain. CDR3 length: 15 amino acids. Trimming shortened V by 1 base and J by 0 bases, and 7 bases separated the two germline ends. The V gene's germline CDR1 is MNHNS and CDR2 SASEGT. In DNA form, the CDR3 reads TGTGCCAGCAGTGAAGAGCAAATCTCTGGAAACACCATATATTTT. Protein sequence: CASSEEQISGNTIYF.

The chain employs TRBV6-6 and TRBJ2-7, with no clear D. There are 14 residues in the CDR3. With 0 bases removed from V and 5 bases from J, the gap between germline ends came to 11 bases. The germline gives CDR1 MNHNY, CDR2 SVGAGI (reference sequence). For the CDR3, the DNA is TGTGCCAGCAGTTACTCATGGCAAATCAACGAGCAGTACTTC. Translated, it gives CASSYSWQINEQYF.

The chain employs TRBV27 and TRBJ1-6, with a weak D call TRBD1 (6 bases). The CDR3 consists of 15 residues. Trimming took 1 base from V and 9 from J, leaving 13 bases between them. Germline assignment: CDR1 MNHEY and CDR2 SMNVEV (reference sequence). The CDR3 reads CASSLLARGSSPLHF. The CDR3 bases are TGTGCCAGCAGTTTATTGGCCAGGGGAAGTTCACCCCTCCACTTT.

This rearrangement joins TRBV4-3 to TRBJ2-2, with 14 bases lining up with TRBD2. The CDR3 spans 17 residues. Germline-derived CDR1 and CDR2 are LGHNA and YSLEER. Germline trimming cut 1 base from V and 7 bases from J; bases unmatched to any gene: 5. The CDR3 DNA follows: TGCGCCAGCAGCCAAGGGACTAGCGGGGGGCACGGCGGGGAGCTGTTTTTT. Amino acids: CASSQGTSGGHGGELFF.

This clone was recorded once. This rearrangement joins TRBV28 to TRBJ2-1; possibly TRBD2 for D (7 bases). With 6 bases removed from V and 3 bases from J, the gap between germline ends came to 12 bases. Germline loops: CDR1 MDHEN, CDR2 SYDVKM. This CDR3 region has 14 residues. CDR3 region: CASSRGGLYNEQFF. The CDR3 bases are TGTGCCAGCAGCCGCGGGGGCCTCTACAATGAGCAGTTCTTC.

This chain links TRBV18 with TRBJ2-2; 16 bases line up with TRBD2. The length of the CDR3 is 18 residues. V shed 8 bases, J shed 4 bases, and the junction held 10 bases outside the gene matches. Germline lookup yields CDR1 KGHSH and CDR2 LQKENI. The DNA of the CDR3 is TGTGCCAGCCGAGAGGGACTAGCGGGGGGGCTGGGCACCGGGGAGCTGTTTTTT. This sequence encodes CASREGLAGGLGTGELFF.

The chain has TRBV11-2 and TRBJ2-2; 9 nucleotides align to TRBD1. The CDR3 covers 16 residues. Germline CDR1 reads SGHAT; CDR2 reads FQNNGV. V was clipped by 5 bases and J by 5 bases; unmatched bases: 9. CDR3 loop: CASSLKQGARTGELFF. CDR3 coding DNA: TGTGCCAGCAGCCTAAAACAGGGGGCAAGGACCGGGGAGCTGTTTTTT.

CDR3 in amino acids: CASSFRTGPPYNEQFF. CDR3 nucleotides: TGTGCCAGCAGCTTCCGGACAGGCCCCCCTTACAATGAGCAGTTCTTC. This chain uses TRBV7-2 with TRBJ2-1; TRBD1 aligns across 7 bases. There are 16 residues in the CDR3. V was pared by 3 bases and J by 4 bases, with 9 bases of the junction left unmatched. Germline CDR1 is SGHTA and CDR2 is FQGNSA.

The rearrangement links TRBV29-1 to TRBJ2-5; 12 nucleotides align to TRBD2. J was trimmed by 5 bases and V by 0 bases; bases with no gene match: 7. The CDR3 spans 16 residues. CDR1 SQVTM and CDR2 ANQGSEA come from the germline V gene. The CDR3 region has the DNA TGCAGCGTTGAAGAGGCTAGCGGGGGGGGCCGGGAGACCCAGTACTTC. Encoded protein: CSVEEASGGGRETQYF.

This clone was seen only once. V and J are TRBV11-3 and TRBJ2-3; TRBD2 matches 9 bases. Germline assignment: CDR1 SGHNT and CDR2 YENEEA. The CDR3 contains 17 residues. The J segment lost 2 bases and the V segment lost 5 bases, leaving 11 bases of the junction unmatched. CDR3 protein: CASSPRRSSGVTDTQYF. The CDR3 DNA is TGTGCCAGCAGCCCCCGGAGGTCTAGCGGGGTCACAGATACGCAGTATTTT.

This CDR3 is CASSPGLYNSPLHF. The CDR3 nucleotides are TGTGCCAGCAGTCCAGGCCTCTATAATTCACCCCTCCACTTT. The chain couples TRBV27 to TRBJ1-6; D is undetermined. With 5 bases removed from V and 3 bases from J, the gap between germline ends came to 8 bases. This CDR3 has 14 residues. The germline gives CDR1 MNHEY, CDR2 SMNVEV (reference sequence).

As to this clone: The junction departs from the called germline gene at one end, perhaps through a read error. V usage is TRBV7-7 and J usage is TRBJ2-2; TRBD2 matches at 8 bases. This CDR3 has 14 residues. In germline, CDR1 is SSHAT, CDR2 FNYEAQ (reference sequence). The CDR3: CASKGAGVTGELFF. DNA for the CDR3: TGTGCTAGCAAAGGAGCGGGGGTTACCGGGGAGCTGTTTTTT.

The chain combines TRBV30 with TRBJ2-5; weak D call: TRBD1 (5 bases). Per germline, CDR1 GTSNPN and CDR2 SVGIG (reference sequence). The CDR3 is 13 residues long. The germline V and J ends were trimmed by 3 bases and 5 bases, with 13 bases remaining between them. DNA for the CDR3: TGTGCCTGGAGAGTGAAGGGGCAGGAGACCCAGTACTTC. Translation: CAWRVKGQETQYF.

The chain has TRBV6-1 and TRBJ1-4; TRBD1 is a possible D gene (6 bases). Germline-derived CDR1 and CDR2 are MNHNS and SASEGT. The ends were cut back, 4 bases at V and 4 bases at J, with 10 bases in the middle. CDR3 length: 14 residues. This CDR3 is CASSGGLGNEKLFF. The CDR3 nucleotides read TGTGCCAGCAGTGGGGGGCTCGGTAATGAAAAACTGTTTTTT.

This clone was seen only once. The chain combines TRBV18 with TRBJ1-2, with TRBD1 matching over 7 bases. Per the germline V gene, CDR1 is KGHSH and CDR2 is LQKENI. After removal of 2 bases from V and 7 bases from J, the junction contained 10 bases not matched to a gene. This CDR3 has 15 residues. DNA of the CDR3: TGTGCCAGCTCACCAAGCCCCGACAGGGTAGTTGGCTACACCTTC. Protein product: CASSPSPDRVVGYTF.

The table lists this clone with a count of one. The chain couples TRBV18 to TRBJ2-3; D may be TRBD1 (6 bases). The CDR3 length is 13 residues. V lost 2 bases, J lost 9 bases, and 12 bases lay in between. Germline CDR1 and CDR2: KGHSH and LQKENI. In nucleotides, the CDR3 is TGTGCCAGCTCACCAATGACAGGAGGAACGCAGTATTTT. The encoded protein is CASSPMTGGTQYF.

The rearrangement links TRBV28 to TRBJ1-5; TRBD1 agrees at 12 bases. The V gene end was trimmed by 6 bases and the J gene end by 5 bases; junction bases not matched to a gene: 2. The length of the CDR3 is 14 residues. CDR1 and CDR2 from the germline V gene are MDHEN and SYDVKM. CDR3: CASRGQGAHQPQHF. The CDR3 DNA is TGTGCCAGCAGGGGACAGGGGGCGCATCAGCCCCAGCATTTT.

V gene TRBV5-5 combines with J gene TRBJ1-3; 8 nucleotides agree with TRBD1. V shed 4 bases, J shed 0 bases, and the junction held 9 bases outside the gene matches. The CDR3 is made up of 17 amino acids. Germline V gene sequence: CDR1 SGHKS, CDR2 YYEKEE (reference sequence). The chain's CDR3 is CASSPRTGWNSGNTIYF. In DNA, the CDR3 is TGTGCCAGCAGCCCCCGGACAGGGTGGAACTCTGGAAACACCATATATTTT.

The gene calls are TRBV27 and TRBJ1-4; 7 bases are a match to TRBD1. CDR3 length: 19 amino acids. The germline V gene encodes CDR1 MNHEY and CDR2 SMNVEV (reference sequence). Germline trimming cut 7 bases from V and 0 bases from J; bases unmatched to any gene: 17. CDR3 DNA: TGTGCCAGCAAGTCCCGGGACAGTCTCCAAACTGCAACTAATGAAAAACTGTTTTTT. This encodes CASKSRDSLQTATNEKLFF. Based on the CDR3 plus reference TRBV27 and TRBJ1-4, the full variable domain is EAQVTQNPRYLITVTGKKLTVTCSQNMNHEYMSWYRQDPGLGLRQIYYSMNVEVTDKGDVPEGYKVSRKEKRNFPLILESPSPNQTSLYFCASKSRDSLQTATNEKLFFGSGTQLSVL.

For the CDR3, the DNA is TGTGCCAGCAGCTTAGGGCCCCGGGACAGGGGGCCTCGGCAGTACTTC. This sequence encodes CASSLGPRDRGPRQYF. The J gene is TRBJ2-7, the V gene TRBV7-9, with 12 nucleotides matching TRBD1. The CDR3 covers 16 residues. The germline gives CDR1 SEHNR, CDR2 FQNEAQ (reference sequence). The trim removed 1 base at V and 9 bases at J, leaving 10 bases unmatched.

The chain is built from TRBV28 and TRBJ2-7, with D possibly matching TRBD2 (5 bases). V gave up 1 base and J gave up 1 base, with 8 bases separating them. Looked up from germline, CDR1 is MDHEN and CDR2 is SYDVKM. CDR3 length: 14 amino acids. This CDR3 reads CASSLFGLSYEQYF. DNA of the CDR3: TGTGCCAGCAGTTTATTCGGACTGTCCTACGAGCAGTACTTC. Filled out from reference TRBV28 and TRBJ2-7, the complete variable domain reads DVKVTQSSRYLVKRTGEKVFLECVQDMDHENMFWYRQDPGLGLRLIYFSYDVKMKEKGDIPEGYSVSREKKERFSLILESASTNQTSMYLCASSLFGLSYEQYFGPGTRLTVT.

This clone was seen only once. The chain carries TRBV7-2 and TRBJ2-4; D is possibly TRBD1 (7 bases). The germline V and J ends were trimmed by 3 bases and 0 bases, with 12 bases remaining between them. Germline lookup yields CDR1 SGHTA and CDR2 FQGNSA. The CDR3 is made up of 16 amino acids. In nucleotides, the CDR3 is TGTGCCAGCAGCTTTGGCGGGACAGAAGCCAAAAACATTCAGTACTTC. Translated: CASSFGGTEAKNIQYF.

The rearrangement joins TRBV7-2 to TRBJ1-1; TRBD1 matches at 8 bases. This CDR3 spans 15 amino acids. V was clipped by 5 bases and J by 4 bases; unmatched bases: 9. Germline V lookup: CDR1 SGHTA, CDR2 FQGNSA. CDR3 sequence reads: CASSPQPDRATEAFF. CDR3 in DNA: TGTGCCAGCAGCCCTCAGCCGGACAGGGCCACTGAAGCTTTCTTT. Looking up the rest from reference TRBV7-2 and TRBJ1-1 gives the full variable domain: GAGVSQSPSNKVTEKGKDVELRCDPISGHTALYWYRQSLGQGLEFLIYFQGNSAPDKSGLPSDRFSAERTGGSVSTLTIQRTQQEDSAVYLCASSPQPDRATEAFFGQGTRLTVV.

The chain joins TRBV7-9 to TRBJ2-5; D may be TRBD2 (6 bases). The V end lost 5 bases, the J end lost 2 bases, and 12 bases lay between the germline ends. Germline V CDR1 and CDR2: SEHNR, FQNEAQ (reference sequence). This CDR3 is 14 amino acids long. The CDR3 sequence: CASSPLGGQETQYF. DNA for the CDR3: TGTGCCAGCAGCCCCCTCGGGGGACAAGAGACCCAGTACTTC.

This chain joins TRBV6-5 and TRBJ2-7; 7 bases are shared with TRBD2. V shed 6 bases, J shed 5 bases, and the junction held 7 bases outside the gene matches. The germline V gene has CDR1 MNHEY and CDR2 SVGAGI. CDR3 size: 13 residues. CDR3 protein: CASSTAGEDEQYF. As DNA, the CDR3 is TGTGCCAGCAGCACCGCGGGGGAGGACGAGCAGTACTTC.

The rearrangement joins TRBV18 to TRBJ2-7; D gene unclear. Germline V CDR1 and CDR2: KGHSH, LQKENI. The V and J ends lost 0 bases and 5 bases respectively, with 5 bases between them. CDR3 size: 12 residues. The CDR3 protein is CASSPPSHEQYF. The CDR3 DNA reads as TGTGCCAGCTCACCACCGTCTCACGAGCAGTACTTC.